This T cell receptor beta chain stems from a study of T cell responses to AZD1222 COVID-19 vaccine. Regarding the study as a whole: It was only after the peak T cell response that any repertoires were sampled. The donor cohort was predominantly white British with a female majority, and clonal diversity may have been underestimated.

The protocol was immunoSEQ multiplex PCR, while the TCRdb copy is restricted to in-frame clones and leaves out a portion. The sample lists roughly 100,000 clones, 70% to 90% occurring once. Trimming removed 3 bases at V and 4 bases at J, with 7 bases between. Germline CDR1 reads SGHAT; CDR2 reads FQNNGV. The CDR3 loop spans 13 amino acids. As regards this clone: What it binds is unknown.

Second doses that came at about 4 or about 12 weeks were put together. The gene calls are TRBV11-2 and TRBJ1-3; D is uncertain. The sequencing used peripheral blood, collected 28 days after the second AZD1222 dose. The sequence was collected from an adult who received the AZD1222 COVID-19 vaccine. CDR3 DNA: TGTGCCAGCAGCTTGGGTGGAGGAAACACCATATATTTT. Translation gives CASSLGGGNTIYF.